Detailed here is one T cell receptor beta chain. Each CDR3 protein gets one entry after TCRdb re-called the reads with MiXCR. The repertoire holds under 850,000 distinct CDR3 sequences, about a third seen once, with about 2.8% in the top ten. The sample belongs to a study of T cell repertoires in cytomegalovirus infection. V dropped 7 bases and J dropped 3 bases, with 9 bases sitting between them. The CDR3 extends over 12 amino acids. The germline V gene encodes CDR1 MNHEY and CDR2 SMNVEV (reference sequence). The sequenced material came from PBMCs. The chain joins TRBV27 to TRBJ2-5; no clear D. The clonotype comes from a human donor in good health (CMV status not recorded). Some clones in this sample may be carry-over from other donors' samples. The CDR3 coding sequence is TGTGCCAGCAAGCGAGGAGAAGAGACCCAGTACTTC. It is translated as CASKRGEETQYF.